A selection of T cell receptor beta chains follows, all from one sample in a study of cytomegalovirus exposure and HLA in healthy donors. Repertoires were generated with immunoSEQ multiplex PCR, while TCRdb's copy carries only in-frame clones and drops some. The sample has approximately 210,000 clones; 75% to 85% are singletons. What was sequenced was PBMCs. These receptors were collected from a male donor in good health and CMV-seropositive. Both conserved end residues are part of each CDR3. The D gene is left open where the match is weak. Size values are once, few and many counts, or a class for expanded clones, and some rows have none.

d_call,clone_size,j_call,v_call,cdr3_aa,cdr3_nt
NA,NA,TRBJ2-7,TRBV7-2,CASSLVVASEQYF,TGTGCCAGCAGCTTAGTGGTAGCGAGCGAGCAGTACTTC
NA,NA,TRBJ1-1,TRBV11-2,CASSRDSTEAFF,TGTGCCAGCAGCCGTGACTCCACTGAAGCTTTCTTT
NA,NA,TRBJ1-2,TRBV28,CASSLRVGYGYTF,TGTGCCAGCAGTTTACGGGTCGGATATGGCTACACCTTC
NA,NA,TRBJ2-2,TRBV10-3,CATQGKQGTGELFF,TGTGCCACGCAGGGGAAGCAGGGGACCGGGGAGCTGTTTTTT
NA,NA,TRBJ2-7,TRBV6-5,CASVGPLYEQYF,TGTGCCAGCGTTGGTCCCCTCTACGAGCAGTACTTC
NA,NA,TRBJ1-4,TRBV7-9,CSSSPAGRVGEKLFF,TGTTCCAGCAGCCCCGCGGGGCGCGTGGGCGAAAAACTGTTTTTT
NA,NA,TRBJ2-7,TRBV5-6,CASSPTGRSWGEQYF,TGTGCCAGCAGCCCCACAGGACGGTCGTGGGGCGAGCAGTACTTC
NA,once,TRBJ2-7,TRBV5-4,CASSFDSFSYEQYF,TGTGCCAGCAGCTTCGACAGCTTCTCCTACGAGCAGTACTTC
NA,NA,TRBJ2-7,TRBV7-3,CASSLSEYYEQYF,TGTGCCAGCAGCTTAAGCGAGTACTACGAGCAGTACTTC
NA,NA,TRBJ2-3,TRBV9,CASSGAGSTDTQYF,TGTGCCAGCAGCGGGGCAGGGAGCACAGATACGCAGTATTTT
NA,once,TRBJ2-3,TRBV9,CASSVYSRSTDTQYF,TGTGCCAGCAGCGTATATAGTCGGAGCACAGATACGCAGTATTTT
NA,NA,TRBJ2-5,TRBV7-9,CASSPRAGVRETQYF,TGTGCCAGCAGCCCCCGGGCAGGGGTCCGCGAGACCCAGTACTTC
NA,NA,TRBJ1-5,TRBV5-6,CASSLGRIISNQPQHF,TGTGCCAGCAGCTTGGGGAGGATTATTAGCAATCAGCCCCAGCATTTT
TRBD1,NA,TRBJ2-7,TRBV29-1,CSGKGQGAYEQYF,TGCAGCGGGAAGGGACAGGGGGCCTACGAGCAGTACTTC
TRBD1,once,TRBJ1-5,TRBV28,CASSFGDRGSNQPQHF,TGTGCCAGCAGTTTCGGGGACAGGGGAAGCAATCAGCCCCAGCATTTT
NA,NA,TRBJ2-2,TRBV19,CASSIRNRVAGELFF,TGTGCCAGTAGTATCCGGAACAGGGTCGCCGGGGAGCTGTTTTTT
TRBD1,few,TRBJ1-2,TRBV6-5,CASRKQGDHGYTF,TGTGCCAGCAGAAAACAGGGGGACCATGGCTACACCTTC
TRBD2,NA,TRBJ2-4,TRBV7-2,CASSLASGGLAKNIQYF,TGTGCCAGCAGCTTGGCTAGCGGGGGGCTAGCCAAAAACATTCAGTACTTC
TRBD1,few,TRBJ2-2,TRBV7-9,CASSRGGEFRDGELFF,TGTGCCAGCAGTAGAGGGGGCGAGTTTCGCGACGGGGAGCTGTTTTTT
TRBD2,NA,TRBJ2-7,TRBV25-1,CASNRAGGPRDEQYF,TGTGCCAGTAATCGGGCGGGGGGCCCCCGGGACGAGCAGTACTTC
NA,NA,TRBJ1-5,TRBV19,CASSPRGSNQPQHF,TGTGCCAGTAGTCCACGGGGTAGCAATCAGCCCCAGCATTTT
TRBD2,NA,TRBJ2-3,TRBV10-3,CAISNLAGGSTDTQYF,TGTGCCATCAGTAACCTAGCGGGAGGAAGCACAGATACGCAGTATTTT
NA,NA,TRBJ1-4,TRBV9,CASSPEGGLNEKLFF,TGTGCCAGCAGCCCGGAGGGAGGGCTTAATGAAAAACTGTTTTTT
TRBD1,NA,TRBJ1-2,TRBV6-5,CASGDRGPYGYTF,TGTGCCAGCGGAGACAGGGGGCCTTATGGCTACACCTTC
NA,once,TRBJ2-7,TRBV19,CASTPTRSDEQYF,TGTGCCAGTACCCCGACTAGGTCGGACGAGCAGTACTTC
TRBD2,NA,TRBJ2-3,TRBV11-1,CASSLAPSGGPRDTQYF,TGTGCCAGCAGCTTAGCGCCTTCGGGGGGGCCACGGGATACGCAGTATTTT